The source of this TCR beta chain is a study of T-cell memory formation after mild COVID-19 (dated by TCRdb to about 2021). General notes on the study: TCR sequence clusters from the two donors were found to be largely donor specific. In two donors, T-cell clones that expanded and contracted after mild COVID-19 were tracked by sequencing TCRalpha and TCRbeta repertoires over time. The cohort was made up of two young adult volunteers, one female and one male, who were previously healthy. General conclusions and limits of the study: Contracting CD4+ clones were located mainly in the CM and EM memory subsets, whereas CD8+ clones were found to be enriched in EMRA. Only two mild cases were covered by the study, and larger cohorts that include severe cases with pre-infection samples were considered necessary. Some responding clones were detected in pre-infection memory, which suggested that pre-existing cross-reactive memory T cells had joined the SARS-CoV-2 response. Whether the second-wave clones peaking on day 37 were SARS-CoV-2 specific was not confirmed. Balanced CD4/CD8 phenotypes were observed for clones contracting from day 15 to 85, whereas a bias towards CD4+ was observed for a second wave of clones expanding from day 15 to 37.

Ficoll-Paque density gradient centrifugation was the method used to isolate PBMCs. This clonotype was found a few times. Which antigen it targets is not known. No qualities accompany the bases; no much larger clone lies one base away. Sequenced on an Illumina NovaSeq 6000. TCRalpha and TCRbeta cDNA libraries were constructed by 5'RACE with constant-segment primers, with sample barcodes and unique molecular identifiers being introduced. Trizol reagent was used to extract RNA from every sample. Amplification of the libraries took two PCR steps, and the second step added a second sample barcode plus Illumina TruSeq adapters. Libraries were sequenced on an Illumina NovaSeq with 2 x 150 bp paired-end reads. The published analysis was carried out like this. Demultiplexing of reads and collapsing into UMI-guided consensus sequences were performed with migec v1.2.7. With mixcr v2.1.11, UMI consensuses were aligned to TRA and TRB V and J templates and assembled into clonotypes. A clonotype was counted as expanded or contracted only if both edgeR and NoisET called the change significant, with noise models trained on biological replicates. For edgeR calls, the thresholds were a false discovery rate-adjusted p below 0.01 and a log2 fold-change of 1. As an exploratory analysis of dynamics, max-normalized trajectories of the 1000 most abundant clonotypes were examined by PCA with hierarchical clustering. Separately sequenced CD4+ and CD8+ repertoires were used to assign the CD4 or CD8 phenotype of responding clones. Using fastp at Q25 and MiXCR, TCRdb reprocessed the public reads and kept productive beta chains. Rows with one shared CDR3 protein collapse into an entry with the most common genes and DNA. TCRdb, not the original authors, processed these V and J calls. The sample contains about 430,000 distinct CDR3 sequences, 24% of them found a single time. Together, the top ten hold roughly 8.7% of the sample.

Sequencing was carried out using PBMCs or a T cell subset sorted from them (not recorded which). The receptor was derived from an adult woman who had mild COVID-19 (a few samples of this study predate the infection). The sample titles of this study are shuffled in the database, so cell type and time point are left out; the donor was told from shared clones.

Here is the DNA: TGTGCCAGCATGTTGAACACTGAAGCTTTCTTT. Its protein is CASMLNTEAFF. This chain is built from TRBV7-9 and TRBJ1-1, with no reliable assignment of the D segment. The cysteine opens and the phenylalanine closes a CDR3 of 11 amino acids. Kept here is only the CDR3 DNA, which spans 33 bases and is read in frame from base 1. V was cut back by 7 bases and J by 0 bases, leaving a gap of 3 bases between them. Via the germline V gene (reference sequence), CDR1 is SEHNR and CDR2 FQNEAQ.